This section outlines one T cell receptor (beta chain) sequence together with its context. Its cognate antigen is unknown. This sample stems from a study of regulatory T cells in long-lasting Graves disease. At the level of the study: Antithyroid drugs had been taken by newly diagnosed Graves' patients for under 3 months.

Whole-study findings and limits: Results may be inaccurate due to the small sample size.

The CDR3 loop spans 15 amino acids. The J segment lost 8 bases and the V segment lost 6 bases, leaving 6 bases of the junction unmatched. Germline V lookup: CDR1 SNHLY, CDR2 FYNNEI. The time point was: newly diagnosed GD, antithyroid drugs for less than 3 months. Extracted RNA from PBMCs served as the source of the TCR library. TCR beta libraries were built with iRepertoire HTBI primers and Arm-PCR of CDR3 regions. TCRdb fed the multiplex PCR reads into MiXCR, producing one record per CDR3 protein. The sample holds over 500,000 distinct CDR3 sequences, less than 20% seen once. This sample also belongs to another study, concerning T cells in Graves' hyperthyroidism and ophthalmopathy. From that second work: Expanded thyroid clonotypes (above 0.001) were mostly also found in blood.

The sample in question was peripheral blood mononuclear cells (PBMCs), obtained at new diagnosis, from a patient treated with antithyroid drugs. This TCR was recovered from a woman aged 25 to 45 with Graves disease. The chain has TRBV2 and TRBJ2-1, with TRBD2 identical over 14 bases. CDR3 nucleotide sequence: TGTGCCAGCAGGGAGGGACTAGCGGGAGTCGATGAGCAGTTCTTC. Translated, it gives CASREGLAGVDEQFF.